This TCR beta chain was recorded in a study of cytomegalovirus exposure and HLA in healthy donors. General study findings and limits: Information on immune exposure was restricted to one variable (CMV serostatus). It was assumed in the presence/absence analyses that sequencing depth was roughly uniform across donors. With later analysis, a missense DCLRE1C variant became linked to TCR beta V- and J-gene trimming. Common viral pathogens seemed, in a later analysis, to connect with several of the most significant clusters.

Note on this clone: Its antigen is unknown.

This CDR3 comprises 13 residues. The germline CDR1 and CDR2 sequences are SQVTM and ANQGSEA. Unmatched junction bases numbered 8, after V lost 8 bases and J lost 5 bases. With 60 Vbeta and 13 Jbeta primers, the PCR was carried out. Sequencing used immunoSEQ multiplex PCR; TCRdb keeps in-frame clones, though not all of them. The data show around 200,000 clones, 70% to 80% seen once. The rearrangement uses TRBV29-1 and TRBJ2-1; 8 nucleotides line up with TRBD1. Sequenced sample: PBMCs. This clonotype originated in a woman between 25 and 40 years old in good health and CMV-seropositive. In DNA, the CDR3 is TGCAGCATTTGGACAGGGACCAACAATGAGCAGTTCTTC. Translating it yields CSIWTGTNNEQFF.